The clone carrying this TCR beta chain was detected many times. These data are taken from a study of T-cell reconstitution after alpha-beta-depleted transplantation in children. Trimming took 3 bases from V and 5 from J, leaving 12 bases between them. The CDR3 runs 14 residues. Germline V CDR1 and CDR2: WSHSY, SAAADI. During its preparation, the TCRbeta library received unique molecular identifiers. TCRdb independently ran MiXCR on the PCR reads; one entry per CDR3 protein. This sample yields about 230,000 distinct CDR3 sequences, of which 9.7% are seen a single time; 5% to 5.5% belongs to the top ten.

The receptor's source is a human donor who donated a stem cell graft to a child with SCID. The specimen was PBMCs from the stem cell graft donor, collected from the stem cell graft. The chain couples TRBV10-2 to TRBJ2-3, with unresolved D. This CDR3 is CASSDENSRDTQYF. The CDR3 DNA reads TGCGCCAGCAGTGACGAAAATAGCCGAGATACGCAGTATTTT.